The 28 T cell receptor beta chains listed next were all sequenced from one sample in a study of shared clonotypes between healthy human individuals. Produced via immunoSEQ multiplex PCR; TCRdb's table is partial and in-frame only. This table has 600,000 to 750,000 clones, roughly 78% appearing once. The sequenced sample was memory CD4+ T cells sorted from blood. Subset noted: CD45RA-negative fraction. All receptors come from a woman under 40 in good health.

This clone has only a few counts. The V and J genes are TRBV28 and TRBJ2-1, with a possible D match to TRBD2 (6 bases). The CDR3 contains 15 residues. Germline V CDR1 and CDR2: MDHEN, SYDVKM. Trimming took 5 bases from V and 9 from J, leaving 20 bases between them. The chain's CDR3 is CASSIPGGVGSEQFF. The CDR3 nucleotides are TGTGCCAGCAGTATCCCCGGAGGGGTGGGTAGTGAGCAGTTCTTC.

The rearrangement joins TRBV7-2 to TRBJ2-7; tentative D call: TRBD1 (5 bases). Per the germline V gene, CDR1 is SGHTA and CDR2 is FQGNSA. The V gene lost 3 bases and the J gene lost 5 bases, with 14 bases spanning the gap. The CDR3 is 14 residues long. DNA for the CDR3: TGTGCCAGCAGCTTTGGGCAGGGCTGGGACGAGCAGTACTTC. As protein: CASSFGQGWDEQYF.

The V call is TRBV5-8, the J call TRBJ2-1, with D tentatively TRBD1 or TRBD2 (5 bases each). CDR1 SGHTS and CDR2 YDEGEE come from the germline V gene. V was shortened by 0 bases and J by 5 bases, with 18 bases between the two germline ends. The CDR3 is made up of 17 amino acids. The CDR3 region is CASSLGDDWRSNNEQFF. Here the CDR3 DNA reads TGTGCCAGCAGCTTGGGGGACGACTGGCGAAGTAACAATGAGCAGTTCTTC. The full variable domain, completed using reference TRBV5-8 and TRBJ2-1, is EAGVTQSPTHLIKTRGQQATLRCSPISGHTSVYWYQQALGLGLQFLLWYDEGEERNRGNFPPRFSGRQFPNYSSELNVNALELEDSALYLCASSLGDDWRSNNEQFFGPGTRLTVL.

This chain connects TRBV27 to TRBJ2-1; D could derive from TRBD1 or TRBD2 (5 bases each). Germline CDR1 reads MNHEY; CDR2 reads SMNVEV (reference sequence). CDR3 length equals 14 residues. V dropped 0 bases and J dropped 9 bases, with 12 bases sitting between them. The CDR3: CASSLSRGFGEQFF. CDR3 coding DNA: TGTGCCAGCAGTTTATCGAGGGGATTTGGTGAGCAGTTCTTC.

This chain joins TRBV21-1 and TRBJ2-3; whether TRBD2, the table's D call, matches the DNA was not checked. TRBV21-1 is an annotated pseudogene. The CDR3 sequence is 14 residues long. CDR3 loop: CASRNSGVPNTQYF. CDR3 nucleotides: TGTGCCAGCCGGAACTCGGGGGTGCCCAATACGCAGTATTTT.

J is TRBJ2-1 and V is TRBV6-5, with 15 bases that match TRBD2. Looked up from germline, CDR1 is MNHEY and CDR2 is SVGAGI. With V trimmed by 4 bases and J by 5 bases, 3 bases remained unmatched. The CDR3 sequence is 16 residues long. The CDR3 DNA reads as TGTGCCAGCAGTTTGGGACTAGCGGGAGGAGACAATGAGCAGTTCTTC. It specifies CASSLGLAGGDNEQFF.

This clone was seen repeatedly, ten times or more. The rearrangement uses TRBV5-1 and TRBJ2-7; 8 bases align to TRBD1. Per germline, CDR1 SGHRS and CDR2 YFSETQ. The CDR3 totals 13 residues. Losses at the gene ends were 6 bases for V and 5 bases for J; bases not matched to a gene: 7. CDR3 in amino acids: CASTPTGVDEQYF. The CDR3 DNA sequence: TGCGCCAGCACCCCGACAGGGGTGGACGAGCAGTACTTC.

The chain has TRBV18 and TRBJ2-7, with D perhaps being TRBD1 or TRBD2 (6 bases each). V was pared by 8 bases and J by 0 bases, with 17 bases between. CDR3 length equals 15 residues. Germline CDR1 and CDR2: KGHSH and LQKENI. The CDR3 sequence: CASTAGGTTSYEQYF. CDR3 in DNA: TGTGCCAGCACAGCGGGCGGGACAACCTCCTACGAGCAGTACTTC.

This clone came up a few times. The chain employs TRBV5-1 and TRBJ2-4; D is uncertain. CDR1 is SGHRS and CDR2 is YFSETQ in the germline V gene. The V end was cut by 0 bases, the J end by 8 bases, with 12 bases between. The CDR3 is 14 residues long. CDR3 amino acids: CASSLVVASHIQYF. CDR3 coding DNA: TGCGCCAGCAGCTTGGTTGTGGCCAGCCACATTCAGTACTTC.

The rearrangement links TRBV7-9 to TRBJ2-3; the D gene is possibly TRBD2 (7 bases). Germline CDR1 SEHNR, CDR2 FQNEAQ (reference sequence). CDR3 length equals 14 residues. Trimming cost V 3 bases and J 6 bases, with 13 bases left between them. CDR3 sequence (DNA): TGTGCCAGCAGCTTCGGAGGGGGGGCGGATACGCAGTATTTT. This codes for CASSFGGGADTQYF. Combining the CDR3 with reference TRBV7-9 and TRBJ2-3 gives the whole variable domain DTGVSQNPRHKITKRGQNVTFRCDPISEHNRLYWYRQTLGQGPEFLTYFQNEAQLEKSRLLSDRFSAERPKGSFSTLEIQRTEQGDSAMYLCASSFGGGADTQYFGPGTRLTVL.

The chain joins TRBV4-1 to TRBJ2-4; possible D gene TRBD2, 6 bases. CDR3 size: 17 residues. Trimming took off 0 bases at V and 1 base at J, with 13 bases between the two ends. From germline, CDR1 is MGHRA and CDR2 YSYEKL. CDR3 DNA sequence: TGCGCCAGCAGCCAAGATCCGCCGGGAGTGGCCAAAAACATTCAGTACTTC. Translating it yields CASSQDPPGVAKNIQYF.

The chain combines TRBV5-4 with TRBJ2-3; 7 bases map to TRBD2. The germline gives CDR1 SGHNT, CDR2 YYREEE (reference sequence). CDR3 length: 17 amino acids. With V trimmed by 4 bases and J by 3 bases, 14 bases remained unmatched. This CDR3 is CASSPIDPGRVTDTQYF. As DNA, the CDR3 is TGTGCCAGCAGCCCAATCGACCCAGGGAGGGTAACAGATACGCAGTATTTT. Combining the CDR3 with reference TRBV5-4 and TRBJ2-3 gives the whole variable domain ETGVTQSPTHLIKTRGQQVTLRCSSQSGHNTVSWYQQALGQGPQFIFQYYREEENGRGNFPPRFSGLQFPNYSSELNVNALELDDSALYLCASSPIDPGRVTDTQYFGPGTRLTVL.

As concerns this clone: At the DNA level, this CDR3 is encoded by other sequences in the same sample as well. The V call is TRBV29-1, the J call TRBJ2-1; D may correspond to TRBD1 or TRBD2 (7 bases each). The CDR3 is 12 residues long. Looked up from germline, CDR1 is SQVTM and CDR2 is ANQGSEA. Trimming pared 7 bases from V and 9 bases from J, leaving 16 bases between. CDR3 loop: CSAGGASGEQFF. Here the CDR3 DNA reads TGCAGCGCAGGGGGGGCTTCCGGTGAGCAGTTCTTC.

The chain carries TRBV6-5 and TRBJ1-1; D is unresolved. CDR3 length: 11 amino acids. Per germline, CDR1 MNHEY and CDR2 SVGAGI. V lost 6 bases to trimming and J lost 14 bases, with 16 bases between them. In DNA, the CDR3 is TGTGCCAGCAGGACCGACCTACTGCTGTTCTTT. The encoded protein is CASRTDLLLFF.

In its sample, this clone was seen a few times. This chain uses TRBV18 with TRBJ1-5; 7 positions match TRBD1. The CDR3 totals 14 residues. The V segment lost 4 bases and the J segment 6 bases; nucleotides outside the gene matches: 6. The V gene's germline CDR1 is KGHSH and CDR2 LQKENI. DNA of the CDR3: TGTGCCAGCTCACGACAGGGATTAGGTCAGCCCCAGCATTTT. Translation: CASSRQGLGQPQHF. Full variable domain (remainder filled in from reference TRBV18 and TRBJ1-5): NAGVMQNPRHLVRRRGQEARLRCSPMKGHSHVYWYRQLPEEGLKFMVYLQKENIIDESGMPKERFSAEFPKEGPSILRIQQVVRGDSAAYFCASSRQGLGQPQHFGDGTRLSIL.

The gene calls are TRBV18 and TRBJ1-1; D ambiguous. Trimming stripped 2 bases from V and 1 base from J, with 11 bases between. CDR1 and CDR2 from the germline V gene are KGHSH and LQKENI. The CDR3 sequence is 15 residues long. CDR3 protein: CASSPSGWGNTEAFF. In DNA, the CDR3 is TGTGCCAGCTCACCATCTGGATGGGGGAACACTGAAGCTTTCTTT.

V and J are TRBV19 and TRBJ2-1; 10 bases are a match to TRBD2. V trimming: 2 bases; J trimming: 7 bases; junction bases outside the gene matches: 5. The CDR3 runs to 15 residues. Germline CDR1 and CDR2: LNHDA and SQIVND (reference sequence). The chain's CDR3 is CASSISGRAGNEQFF. The CDR3 coding sequence is TGTGCCAGTAGTATAAGCGGGAGGGCAGGGAATGAGCAGTTCTTC.

The CDR3 DNA is TGTGCCAGCAGCGCCCCCGGACAGGGGTCAGAGACCCAGTACTTC. It is translated as CASSAPGQGSETQYF. The rearrangement uses TRBV6-6 and TRBJ2-5, with TRBD1 identical over 9 bases. With V trimmed by 6 bases and J by 4 bases, 9 bases remained unmatched. The CDR3 sequence is 15 residues long. The V gene's germline CDR1 is MNHNY and CDR2 SVGAGI (reference sequence).

V and J are TRBV25-1 and TRBJ1-1, with 9 positions matching TRBD1. The J segment lost 5 bases and the V segment lost 4 bases, leaving 8 bases of the junction unmatched. This CDR3 has 15 amino acids. In germline, CDR1 is MGHDK, CDR2 SYGVNS. The CDR3 loop reads CASSGAGTGHTEAFF. CDR3 in DNA: TGTGCCAGCAGTGGGGCGGGGACAGGGCATACTGAAGCTTTCTTT.

V is TRBV7-9 and J is TRBJ1-1; D remains ambiguous. The germline V gene encodes CDR1 SEHNR and CDR2 FQNEAQ (reference sequence). The CDR3 is made up of 14 amino acids. Trimming left V 0 bases short and J 7 bases short, with 12 bases between. CDR3 sequence: CASSLAVKGGEAFF. The CDR3, as DNA: TGTGCCAGCAGCTTAGCAGTCAAGGGTGGTGAAGCTTTCTTT.

The rearrangement joins TRBV5-4 to TRBJ2-7; D might be TRBD2 (6 bases). CDR1 is SGHNT, CDR2 YYREEE, per germline (reference sequence). The V end lost 7 bases, the J end lost 0 bases, and 17 bases lay between the germline ends. The CDR3 runs 15 residues. CDR3 DNA sequence: TGTGCCAGCGCGCCTGGCGGGATGAGCTCCTACGAGCAGTACTTC. It codes for CASAPGGMSSYEQYF.

The chain joins TRBV19 to TRBJ2-3, with D uncertain. V was clipped by 5 bases and J by 1 base, with 19 bases between them. The germline gives CDR1 LNHDA, CDR2 SQIVND (reference sequence). The CDR3 runs to 17 residues. This chain's CDR3 is CASSSRWTSAGTDTQYF. The CDR3 nucleotides read TGTGCCAGTAGTTCCAGATGGACGTCTGCCGGCACAGATACGCAGTATTTT.

The chain combines TRBV6-5 with TRBJ2-6; possibly TRBD2 for D (5 bases). From germline, CDR1 is MNHEY and CDR2 SVGAGI. V lost 5 bases and J lost 2, with 10 bases in between. This CDR3 is 15 amino acids long. CDR3 protein: CASSRGWAGANVLTF. Here the CDR3 DNA reads TGTGCCAGCAGTCGCGGGTGGGCTGGGGCCAACGTCCTGACTTTC.

V is TRBV5-5 and J is TRBJ1-1, with D unclear. The CDR3 is 12 residues long. The germline V and J ends were trimmed by 1 base and 8 bases, with 9 bases remaining between them. From germline, CDR1 is SGHKS and CDR2 YYEKEE (reference sequence). CDR3 DNA: TGTGCCAGCAGCTTGTACTCCCAAGAAGCTTTCTTT. The encoded protein is CASSLYSQEAFF.

The chain joins TRBV6-1 to TRBJ2-1, with TRBD2 as a possible D gene (5 bases). The germline CDR1 and CDR2 sequences are MNHNS and SASEGT. Trimming removed 6 bases at V and 7 bases at J, with 10 bases between. This CDR3 is 12 amino acids long. This CDR3 is CASSELGNEQFF. CDR3 bases: TGTGCCAGCAGCGAACTAGGGAATGAGCAGTTCTTC.

This chain uses TRBV29-1 with TRBJ2-3, with 11 bases that match TRBD1. Germline V CDR1 and CDR2: SQVTM, ANQGSEA. This CDR3 is built from 15 residues. The V gene end was trimmed by 4 bases and the J gene end by 1 base; junction bases not matched to a gene: 4. The CDR3 protein is CSVVLGQGGTDTQYF. The CDR3 DNA sequence: TGCAGCGTTGTTCTGGGACAGGGGGGCACAGATACGCAGTATTTT.

CDR3 sequence: CASSPSISQPQHF. The DNA of the CDR3 is TGTGCCAGCTCACCGTCCATTAGTCAGCCCCAGCATTTT. This rearrangement joins TRBV18 to TRBJ1-5; the D is unclear. The CDR3 is made up of 13 amino acids. V lost 3 bases and J 6 bases, leaving 9 bases between the germline ends. From germline, CDR1 is KGHSH and CDR2 LQKENI.

This clone was observed at least ten times. The chain employs TRBV7-9 and TRBJ2-7; no firm D call. From germline, CDR1 is SEHNR and CDR2 FQNEAQ (reference sequence). This CDR3 contains 13 residues. V lost 7 bases to trimming and J lost 2 bases, with 12 bases between them. As DNA, the CDR3 is TGTGCCAGCAAGTTGGGCACAACCTACGAGCAGTACTTC. Its translation is CASKLGTTYEQYF.